Each of the 14 T cell receptor beta chains below was sequenced from the same sample in a study of shared clonotypes between healthy human individuals. Using immunoSEQ multiplex PCR, the repertoire was profiled, and TCRdb retains in-frame clones only, with some absent. The table includes roughly 500,000 clones, almost 97% detected once. The sample comprised naive CD4+ T cells sorted from blood. Stated subset: CD45RA+ positively selected. The receptors come from a woman in her 30s in good health.

This clone was counted only a few times. CDR3 residues: CASSSLGDQPQHF. CDR3 DNA: TGCGCCAGCAGTTCCTTGGGGGATCAGCCCCAGCATTTT. The chain couples TRBV10-1 to TRBJ1-5; perhaps TRBD1 as D (5 bases). Germline loops: CDR1 WNHNN, CDR2 SYGVQD (reference sequence). The CDR3 spans 13 residues. Trimming cost V 5 bases and J 5 bases, with 10 bases left between them.

The chain employs TRBV30 and TRBJ2-1; 10 nucleotides align to TRBD2. Germline CDR1 and CDR2: GTSNPN and SVGIG (reference sequence). The trim removed 3 bases at V and 2 bases at J, leaving 16 bases unmatched. The CDR3 is 19 amino acids. CDR3 nucleotide sequence: TGTGCCTGGAGGGAGGGTAGGGGTAGCGGGAGGAACACCTACAATGAGCAGTTCTTC. Its protein is CAWREGRGSGRNTYNEQFF.

The CDR3 protein is CASRAYSSSYNEQFF. The CDR3 coding sequence is TGTGCCAGCAGGGCTTACAGTAGCTCCTACAATGAGCAGTTCTTC. The chain combines TRBV2 with TRBJ2-1; no firm D call. The CDR3 is made up of 15 amino acids. In germline, CDR1 is SNHLY, CDR2 FYNNEI. V dropped 6 bases and J dropped 0 bases, with 12 bases sitting between them.

The chain has TRBV6-4 and TRBJ2-3; 14 bases fit TRBD2. Germline V gene sequence: CDR1 MRHNA, CDR2 SNTAGT. The J segment lost 5 bases and the V segment lost 5 bases, leaving 3 bases of the junction unmatched. CDR3 size: 15 residues. In nucleotides, the CDR3 is TGTGCCAGCAGTAAGGGACTAGCGGGAGTAGATACGCAGTATTTT. Amino acid sequence: CASSKGLAGVDTQYF.

V is TRBV7-9 and J is TRBJ1-4; 9 bases agree with TRBD1. The J segment lost 15 bases and the V segment lost 3 bases, leaving 8 bases of the junction unmatched. CDR3 length: 13 amino acids. CDR1 is SEHNR, CDR2 FQNEAQ, per germline (reference sequence). CDR3 sequence reads: CASSFNRDRVLFF. CDR3 nucleotide sequence: TGTGCCAGCAGCTTCAACCGGGACAGGGTATTGTTTTTT.

The chain uses TRBV19 and TRBJ2-7; 7 nucleotides line up with TRBD2. After removal of 3 bases from V and 0 bases from J, the junction contained 2 bases not matched to a gene. The length of the CDR3 is 14 residues. The germline gives CDR1 LNHDA, CDR2 SQIVND (reference sequence). The DNA of the CDR3 is TGTGCCAGTAGTATCACGGGGGGCTCCTACGAGCAGTACTTC. Its translation: CASSITGGSYEQYF.

The J gene is TRBJ2-7, the V gene TRBV27, with D perhaps matching TRBD2 (6 bases). Germline CDR1 and CDR2: MNHEY and SMNVEV (reference sequence). The V and J ends lost 6 bases and 4 bases respectively, with 28 bases between them. CDR3 size: 18 residues. DNA of the CDR3: TGTGCCAGCAGCCTGGCACTAGCCGGTAAAGATACCAAATACGAGCAGTACTTC. It codes for CASSLALAGKDTKYEQYF.

A single count supports this clone. The chain couples TRBV9 to TRBJ2-2; the D gene is possibly TRBD2 (6 bases). CDR3 length equals 17 residues. The V end lost 1 base, the J end lost 2 bases, and 15 bases lay between the germline ends. The germline V gene has CDR1 SGDLS and CDR2 YYNGEE. For the CDR3, the DNA is TGTGCCAGCAGCGTAAGAGGATTAGCGGTAAACACCGGGGAGCTGTTTTTT. This codes for CASSVRGLAVNTGELFF. Together with reference TRBV9 and TRBJ2-2, the CDR3 gives the full variable domain: DSGVTQTPKHLITATGQRVTLRCSPRSGDLSVYWYQQSLDQGLQFLIQYYNGEERAKGNILERFSAQQFPDLHSELNLSSLELGDSALYFCASSVRGLAVNTGELFFGEGSRLTVL.

The V and J genes are TRBV5-1 and TRBJ2-3, with D perhaps TRBD2 (6 bases). The CDR3 covers 15 residues. Between the trimmed V and J ends, which lost 0 bases and 4 bases, there was a span of 12 bases. Germline loops: CDR1 SGHRS, CDR2 YFSETQ. The CDR3 sequence: CASSLGTGVADTQYF. CDR3 nucleotides: TGCGCCAGCAGCTTGGGTACGGGAGTGGCAGATACGCAGTATTTT. The full variable domain, in which reference TRBV5-1 and TRBJ2-3 provide the parts outside the CDR3, is KAGVTQTPRYLIKTRGQQVTLSCSPISGHRSVSWYQQTPGQGLQFLFEYFSETQRNKGNFPGRFSGRQFSNSRSEMNVSTLELGDSALYLCASSLGTGVADTQYFGPGTRLTVL.

V is TRBV29-1 and J is TRBJ2-7; 12 bases map to TRBD2. Germline loops: CDR1 SQVTM, CDR2 ANQGSEA. This CDR3 comprises 14 residues. Trimming took 5 bases from V and 4 from J; bases not matched to a gene: 6. CDR3 DNA sequence: TGCAGCGTTAAAAGACTAGCGGGAGAATACGAGCAGTACTTC. It specifies CSVKRLAGEYEQYF.

CDR3 sequence reads: CASLGERNSGNTIYF. DNA for the CDR3: TGTGCCAGCCTTGGGGAACGGAACTCTGGAAACACCATATATTTT. V is TRBV2 and J is TRBJ1-3, with D unclear. V was pared by 8 bases and J by 0 bases, with 14 bases between. Germline CDR1 and CDR2: SNHLY and FYNNEI. CDR3 length equals 15 residues.

The chain recombines TRBV7-3 with TRBJ1-4; the match to TRBD1 covers 9 bases. The V gene's germline CDR1 is SGHTA and CDR2 FQGTGA. This CDR3 region has 15 residues. The V gene end was trimmed by 5 bases and the J gene end by 1 base; junction bases not matched to a gene: 2. The CDR3 nucleotides read TGTGCCAGCAGCCCGACAGGGGGAACTAATGAAAAACTGTTTTTT. Encoded protein: CASSPTGGTNEKLFF. Drawing the rest from reference TRBV7-3 and TRBJ1-4, the complete variable domain is GAGVSQTPSNKVTEKGKYVELRCDPISGHTALYWYRQSLGQGPEFLIYFQGTGAADDSGLPNDRFFAVRPEGSVSTLKIQRTERGDSAVYLCASSPTGGTNEKLFFGSGTQLSVL.

Remarks on this clone: This same CDR3 is encoded by further DNA sequences in the sample. The chain uses TRBV20-1 and TRBJ1-2; no definite D call. The CDR3 is 10 residues long. Germline values: CDR1 DFQATT, CDR2 SNEGSKA (reference sequence). Trimming cost V 2 bases and J 2 bases, with 0 bases left between them. CDR3 coding DNA: TGCAGTGCTAGAAACTATGGCTACACCTTC. Protein: CSARNYGYTF.

The V gene is TRBV7-2, the J gene TRBJ1-1; D unclear. Trimming pared 4 bases from V and 11 bases from J, leaving 14 bases between. Looked up from germline, CDR1 is SGHTA and CDR2 is FQGNSA. This CDR3 has 12 amino acids. The CDR3 region has the DNA TGTGCCAGCAGCTCGAGGTTGGGGAATGCTTTCTTT. This translates into CASSSRLGNAFF.